This TCR beta chain originates from a study of cytomegalovirus exposure and HLA in healthy donors. Whole-study results and caveats: An apparent linkage of common viral pathogens to several of the most significant clusters emerged in a later analysis. The classifier reportedly diagnosed cytomegalovirus status with high specificity and sensitivity. Follow-up analysis later connected one missense variant in DCLRE1C with trimming of TCR beta V- and J-genes.

Primers: 60 Vbeta forward and 13 Jbeta reverse. Sequencing was performed with immunoSEQ multiplex PCR; in TCRdb, only in-frame clones are kept and a portion is missing. The sample yields around 210,000 clones, roughly 80% seen once. Comments on this clone: Its antigen is not known.

The sample consisted of PBMCs. The sequence was obtained from a male donor in good health and CMV-seropositive.

CDR3: CASSLGTAGPQHF. CDR3 in DNA: TGTGCCAGCAGTTTGGGGACAGCCGGGCCCCAGCATTTT. This rearrangement joins TRBV27 to TRBJ1-5; 7 bases are shared with TRBD1. Looked up from germline, CDR1 is MNHEY and CDR2 is SMNVEV (reference sequence). V was pared by 3 bases and J by 9 bases, with 5 bases of the junction left unmatched. This CDR3 comprises 13 residues.